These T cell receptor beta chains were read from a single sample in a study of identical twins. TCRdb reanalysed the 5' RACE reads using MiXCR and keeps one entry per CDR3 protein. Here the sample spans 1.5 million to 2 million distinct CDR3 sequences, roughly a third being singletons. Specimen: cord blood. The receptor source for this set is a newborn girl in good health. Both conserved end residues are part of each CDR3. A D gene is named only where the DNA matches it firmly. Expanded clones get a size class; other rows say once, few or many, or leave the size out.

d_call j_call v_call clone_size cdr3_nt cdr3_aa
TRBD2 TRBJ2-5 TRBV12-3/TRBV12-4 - TGTGCCAGCAACTCGCGGGGGGGCCGAGAGACCCAGTACTTC CASNSRGGRETQYF
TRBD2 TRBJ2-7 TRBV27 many TGTGCCAGCAGTTTCCGGACTAGCTACGAGCAGTACTTC CASSFRTSYEQYF
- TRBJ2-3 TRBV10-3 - TGTGCCATCAGTGAACTTCCCCAGGTGGGGGATACGCAGTATTTT CAISELPQVGDTQYF
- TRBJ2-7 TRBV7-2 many TGTGCCAGCAGCTTAAAATACGAGCAGTACTTC CASSLKYEQYF
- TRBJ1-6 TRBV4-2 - TGTGCCAGCAGCCAAGAGGTAGGGGACAACTATAATTCACCCCTCCACTTT CASSQEVGDNYNSPLHF
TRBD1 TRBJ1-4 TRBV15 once TGTGCCACCAGCGCTGACAGGGCTCGTCAACTGTTTTTT CATSADRARQLFF
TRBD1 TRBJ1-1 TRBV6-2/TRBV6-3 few TGTGCCAGCAGCGCCGACAGGGTCGACACTGAAGCTTTCTTT CASSADRVDTEAFF
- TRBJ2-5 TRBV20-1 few TGCAGTGCCAGGCCCTCCTTAGGGGAGACCCAGTACTTC CSARPSLGETQYF
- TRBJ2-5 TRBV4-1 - TGCGCCAGCAGTCGTCTAGCGAAGGTGAAGGACGAGCAGAACTTC CASSRLAKVKDEQNF
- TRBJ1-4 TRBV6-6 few TGTGCCAGCACCCTTAGGCCCAGGGGAACTAATGAAAAACTGTTTTTT CASTLRPRGTNEKLFF
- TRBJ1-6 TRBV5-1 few TGCGCCAGCAGCTTGGGGTCACTCCCGAAGGATTCACCCCTCCACTTT CASSLGSLPKDSPLHF
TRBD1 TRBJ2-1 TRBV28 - TGTGCCAGCAGCCAAAACCCGGGACAGGGTTACAATGAGCAGTTCTTC CASSQNPGQGYNEQFF
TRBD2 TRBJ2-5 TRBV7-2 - TGTGCCAGCGTCTATTCTGGACTAGCGGGCGTCAATGAGCAGTACTTC CASVYSGLAGVNEQYF
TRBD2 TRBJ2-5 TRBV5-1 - TGCGCCAGCAGCTTGACACTAGCGGGAATTGAGACCCAGTACTTC CASSLTLAGIETQYF
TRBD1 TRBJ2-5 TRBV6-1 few TGTGCCAGCAAGAGGGACAGCGCTCAAGAGACCCAGTACTTC CASKRDSAQETQYF
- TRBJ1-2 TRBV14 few TGTGCCAGCAGCCAAGATTATCCAGGGCGACGCTACACCTTC CASSQDYPGRRYTF
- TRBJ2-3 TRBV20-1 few TGCAGTTCCCTCCGGCTAGCTATCACTAGCACAGATACGCAGTATTTT CSSLRLAITSTDTQYF
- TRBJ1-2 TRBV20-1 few TGCAGCTTCCCCTGGACAGAAAACTATGGCTACACCTTC CSFPWTENYGYTF
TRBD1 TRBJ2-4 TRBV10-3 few TGTGCCATCAGTGAGTCGATGGGCCAGACAGGGGAAGCCAAAAACATTCAGTACTTC CAISESMGQTGEAKNIQYF
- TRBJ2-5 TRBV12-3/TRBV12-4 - TGTGCCAGCAGTTTACGCTGGGACCAAGAGACCCAGTACTTC CASSLRWDQETQYF
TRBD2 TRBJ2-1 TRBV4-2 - TGTGCCAGCAGCCAAGTCCCCTCTAGCGGGGGTGAAGAGCAGTTCTTC CASSQVPSSGGEEQFF
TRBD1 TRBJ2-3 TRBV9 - TGTGCCAGCAGCTCATTCGGGACAGGAGGTGATACGCAGTATTTT CASSSFGTGGDTQYF
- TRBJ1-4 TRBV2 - TGTGCCAGCACCTGGCAGGGAGGTGGAAAACTGTTTTTT CASTWQGGGKLFF
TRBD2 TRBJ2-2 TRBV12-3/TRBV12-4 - TGTGCCAGCGGTTTACCTAGCGGGGGGAACACCGGGGAGCTGTTTTTT CASGLPSGGNTGELFF
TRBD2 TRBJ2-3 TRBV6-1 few TGTGCCAGCAGTCCGACTAGCGGGGGGCCCCAAGATACGCAGTATTTT CASSPTSGGPQDTQYF
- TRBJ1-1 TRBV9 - TGTGCCAGCAGCGTAGGAGACTCACTGAACACTGAAGCTTTCTTT CASSVGDSLNTEAFF
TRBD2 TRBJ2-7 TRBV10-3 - TGTGCCATACTAGCGGGGGGCAACTCCTACGAGCAGTACTTC CAILAGGNSYEQYF
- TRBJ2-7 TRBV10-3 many TGTGCCATCAGAGAGTCCCTTTACGAGCAGTACTTC CAIRESLYEQYF
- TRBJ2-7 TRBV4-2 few TGTGCCAGCAGCCAAAGCTATCGGGAGTTCCACGAGCAGTACTTC CASSQSYREFHEQYF
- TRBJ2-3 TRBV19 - TGTGCCAGTAGTATAGGAGGGGGGGGGCCTACAGATACGCAGTATTTT CASSIGGGGPTDTQYF
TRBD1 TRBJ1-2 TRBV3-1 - TGTGCCAGCAGCCATGGACAGGCGGAAGCTAACTATGGCTACACCTTC CASSHGQAEANYGYTF
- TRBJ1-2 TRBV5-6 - TGTGCCAGCAGCTTGGTTGGGGGATCTGGCTATGGCTACACCTTC CASSLVGGSGYGYTF
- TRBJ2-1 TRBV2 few TGTGCCAGCAGTGAAAATTATCTGGGCAATGAGCAGTTCTTC CASSENYLGNEQFF
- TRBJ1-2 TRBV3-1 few TGTGCCAGCAGCCAAGGAGTCGGGACAACCGATGGCTACACCTTC CASSQGVGTTDGYTF
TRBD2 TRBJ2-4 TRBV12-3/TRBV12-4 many TGTGCCAGTCAACCGGGACTAGCGGAGAGGGCACCCAAAAACATTCAGTACTTC CASQPGLAERAPKNIQYF
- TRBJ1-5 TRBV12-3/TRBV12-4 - TGTGCCAGCAGTTCCCACCGTCTGAATCAGCCCCAGCATTTT CASSSHRLNQPQHF
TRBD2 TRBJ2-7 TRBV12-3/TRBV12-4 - TGTGCCAGCAGTTTAACCCGCGGTCCGACTCGGGGGAGGGAGTACTTC CASSLTRGPTRGREYF